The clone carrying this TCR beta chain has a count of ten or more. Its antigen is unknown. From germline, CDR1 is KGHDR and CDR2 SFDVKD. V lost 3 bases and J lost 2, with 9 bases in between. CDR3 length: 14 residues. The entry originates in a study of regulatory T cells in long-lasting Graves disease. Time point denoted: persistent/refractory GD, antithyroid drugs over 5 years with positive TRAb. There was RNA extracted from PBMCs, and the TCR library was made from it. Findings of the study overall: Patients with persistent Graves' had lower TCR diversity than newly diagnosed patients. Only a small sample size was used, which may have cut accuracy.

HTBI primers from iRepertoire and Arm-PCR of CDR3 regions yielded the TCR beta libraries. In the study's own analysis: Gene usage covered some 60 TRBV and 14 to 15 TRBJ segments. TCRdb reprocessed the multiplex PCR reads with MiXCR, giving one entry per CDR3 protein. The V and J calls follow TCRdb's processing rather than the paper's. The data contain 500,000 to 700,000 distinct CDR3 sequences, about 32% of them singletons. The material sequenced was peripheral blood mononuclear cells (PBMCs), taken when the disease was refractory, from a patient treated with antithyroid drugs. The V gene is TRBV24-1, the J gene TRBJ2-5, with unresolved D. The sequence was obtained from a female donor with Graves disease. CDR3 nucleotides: TGTGCCACCAGTGATACGCGAGTTCAAGAGACCCAGTACTTC. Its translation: CATSDTRVQETQYF.